What follows describes a single T cell receptor (beta chain). Some clones are missing from TCRdb's copy, which holds only in-frame ones; the method was immunoSEQ multiplex PCR. This repertoire shows around 5,600 clones, 55% to 80% found once; its top ten account for approximately 11%. The data stem from a study of chemoradiotherapy in HPV16-positive cancers. Germline values: CDR1 SGHNT, CDR2 YYREEE (reference sequence). J was trimmed by 4 bases and V by 4 bases; bases with no gene match: 6. The CDR3 extends over 14 amino acids. The clonotype originates from a human donor with HPV-associated anogenital cancer. The chain recombines TRBV5-4 with TRBJ1-2, with 8 nucleotides matching TRBD1. The sample was collected from a patient who underwent chemoradiotherapy. The CDR3 protein is CASSGQGGTYGYTF. CDR3 nucleotide sequence: TGTGCCAGCAGCGGACAGGGAGGGACCTATGGCTACACCTTC. The full variable domain, completed using reference TRBV5-4 and TRBJ1-2, is ETGVTQSPTHLIKTRGQQVTLRCSSQSGHNTVSWYQQALGQGPQFIFQYYREEENGRGNFPPRFSGLQFPNYSSELNVNALELDDSALYLCASSGQGGTYGYTFGSGTRLTVV.